These 3 T cell receptor beta chains were all obtained from the same sample, sequenced in a study of tumor and adjacent non-tumor tissue in lung cancer. Three rounds of nested PCR, following a modified ARM-PCR protocol, produced the TCRbeta library. MiXCR, applied by TCRdb to the multiplex PCR reads, yields one record per CDR3 protein. The sample has 65,000 to 95,000 distinct CDR3 sequences; around 80% are singletons. This sample's RNA came from whole unsorted tissue. What was sequenced was lung tumor tissue. These TCRs come from a woman aged 45-60 years with non-small cell lung cancer.

This clonotype was found a few times. The germline gene is not matched at one end of the junction; a read error may be the cause. The J gene is TRBJ1-2, the V gene TRBV12-3 or TRBV12-4; D call uncertain. CDR3 length: 15 amino acids. The CDR3 DNA sequence: TGTGCCAGCAGATTATACGAAGGAGAGGGCTATGGCTACACATTC. Translation gives CASRLYEGEGYGYTF.

The rearrangement links TRBV4-1 to TRBJ2-5; 10 bases agree with TRBD2. Unmatched junction bases numbered 8, after V lost 1 base and J lost 9 bases. Looked up from germline, CDR1 is MGHRA and CDR2 is YSYEKL. The CDR3 sequence is 15 residues long. The CDR3 DNA sequence: TGCGCCAGCAGCCAAGGGGAGGGAGCGGGAGGGGCCCAGTACTTC. This translates into CASSQGEGAGGAQYF.

For this clonotype: One end of the junction does not line up with germline, which may come from a read error. The rearrangement links TRBV4-2 to TRBJ1-5; no clear D. The CDR3 runs to 17 residues. The germline CDR1 and CDR2 sequences are LGHNA and YNFKEQ. CDR3 amino acids: CASSQDSKALSNQPHHF. As DNA, the CDR3 is TGTGCCAGCAGCCAAGATTCGAAGGCCCTTAGCAATCAGCCCCATCATTTT.